The 8 T cell receptor beta chains listed next were all sequenced from one sample in a study of blood T cell repertoires in COVID-19. Here immunoSEQ multiplex PCR was the method, and the copy in TCRdb shows in-frame clones only, minus some. Of 200,000 to 250,000 clones listed, 82% were seen once; the top ten hold roughly 12%. Sequencing used peripheral blood. Source of these receptors: a woman between 40 and 50 years old with acute or convalescent COVID-19.

J is TRBJ2-3 and V is TRBV10-3; 11 bases align to TRBD2. Germline loops: CDR1 ENHRY, CDR2 SYGVKD. CDR3 size: 15 residues. After removal of 6 bases from V and 4 bases from J, the junction contained 6 bases not matched to a gene. The CDR3 protein is CAISVLAGDSDTQYF. The CDR3 coding sequence is TGTGCCATCAGCGTACTAGCGGGAGACTCAGATACGCAGTATTTT.

The V gene is TRBV6-5, the J gene TRBJ1-5; TRBD1 matches 12 bases. Per germline, CDR1 MNHEY and CDR2 SVGAGI. V trimming: 4 bases; J trimming: 6 bases; junction bases outside the gene matches: 4. The CDR3 covers 15 residues. This CDR3 reads CASSFGTGGSQPQHF. In DNA, the CDR3 is TGTGCCAGCAGTTTTGGGACAGGGGGCTCTCAGCCCCAGCATTTT.

The V call is TRBV7-9, the J call TRBJ2-7, with 9 bases aligning to TRBD2. Germline loops: CDR1 SEHNR, CDR2 FQNEAQ (reference sequence). The trim removed 1 base at V and 2 bases at J, leaving 6 bases unmatched. This CDR3 region has 16 residues. CDR3 sequence reads: CASSLGSSGTPYEQYF. CDR3 nucleotides: TGTGCCAGCAGCTTAGGCTCTAGCGGGACCCCCTACGAGCAGTACTTC.

The chain links TRBV19 to TRBJ2-2; 9 bases line up with TRBD2. Germline CDR1 and CDR2: LNHDA and SQIVND (reference sequence). The ends lost 8 bases at V and 1 base at J; junction bases unmatched: 2. This CDR3 has 14 amino acids. The DNA of the CDR3 is TGTGCCAGTCTAGCGGGGAGGAACACCGGGGAGCTGTTTTTT. It specifies CASLAGRNTGELFF.

The chain combines TRBV12-2 with TRBJ2-7; the table's D gene call, TRBD2, was not cross checked with the DNA. TRBV12-2 counts as a pseudogene. CDR3 length: 17 residues. The CDR3 here is CASRLPKRGGSSYEQYF. In DNA form, the CDR3 reads TGTGCAAGTCGCTTACCCAAACGGGGCGGGAGCTCCTACGAGCAGTACTTC.

This clone was picked up a small number of times. The genes are TRBV19 and TRBJ2-3; 7 nucleotides match TRBD1. In germline, CDR1 is LNHDA, CDR2 SQIVND (reference sequence). This CDR3 comprises 14 residues. J was trimmed by 2 bases and V by 5 bases; bases with no gene match: 4. CDR3 nucleotides: TGTGCCAGTAGTGCTGGACAGGCCACAGATACGCAGTATTTT. This translates into CASSAGQATDTQYF.

The chain joins TRBV27 to TRBJ1-1, with 8 bases aligning to TRBD1. The CDR3 is 15 amino acids. J gave up 8 bases and V 4 bases, and 12 bases lay outside the gene matches. Germline V gene sequence: CDR1 MNHEY, CDR2 SMNVEV (reference sequence). CDR3 bases: TGTGCCAGCAGTTCGCAGGGGGCCCTCCGAACGGAAGCTTTCTTT. Translated, it gives CASSSQGALRTEAFF.

The J gene is TRBJ1-3, the V gene TRBV5-1; D is uncertain. CDR3 length equals 15 residues. The germline V gene encodes CDR1 SGHRS and CDR2 YFSETQ. Deletions cut 0 bases from V and 0 bases from J, with 7 bases between. CDR3 sequence: CASSLGHISGNTIYF. In nucleotides, the CDR3 is TGCGCCAGCAGCTTGGGTCACATCTCTGGAAACACCATATATTTT.